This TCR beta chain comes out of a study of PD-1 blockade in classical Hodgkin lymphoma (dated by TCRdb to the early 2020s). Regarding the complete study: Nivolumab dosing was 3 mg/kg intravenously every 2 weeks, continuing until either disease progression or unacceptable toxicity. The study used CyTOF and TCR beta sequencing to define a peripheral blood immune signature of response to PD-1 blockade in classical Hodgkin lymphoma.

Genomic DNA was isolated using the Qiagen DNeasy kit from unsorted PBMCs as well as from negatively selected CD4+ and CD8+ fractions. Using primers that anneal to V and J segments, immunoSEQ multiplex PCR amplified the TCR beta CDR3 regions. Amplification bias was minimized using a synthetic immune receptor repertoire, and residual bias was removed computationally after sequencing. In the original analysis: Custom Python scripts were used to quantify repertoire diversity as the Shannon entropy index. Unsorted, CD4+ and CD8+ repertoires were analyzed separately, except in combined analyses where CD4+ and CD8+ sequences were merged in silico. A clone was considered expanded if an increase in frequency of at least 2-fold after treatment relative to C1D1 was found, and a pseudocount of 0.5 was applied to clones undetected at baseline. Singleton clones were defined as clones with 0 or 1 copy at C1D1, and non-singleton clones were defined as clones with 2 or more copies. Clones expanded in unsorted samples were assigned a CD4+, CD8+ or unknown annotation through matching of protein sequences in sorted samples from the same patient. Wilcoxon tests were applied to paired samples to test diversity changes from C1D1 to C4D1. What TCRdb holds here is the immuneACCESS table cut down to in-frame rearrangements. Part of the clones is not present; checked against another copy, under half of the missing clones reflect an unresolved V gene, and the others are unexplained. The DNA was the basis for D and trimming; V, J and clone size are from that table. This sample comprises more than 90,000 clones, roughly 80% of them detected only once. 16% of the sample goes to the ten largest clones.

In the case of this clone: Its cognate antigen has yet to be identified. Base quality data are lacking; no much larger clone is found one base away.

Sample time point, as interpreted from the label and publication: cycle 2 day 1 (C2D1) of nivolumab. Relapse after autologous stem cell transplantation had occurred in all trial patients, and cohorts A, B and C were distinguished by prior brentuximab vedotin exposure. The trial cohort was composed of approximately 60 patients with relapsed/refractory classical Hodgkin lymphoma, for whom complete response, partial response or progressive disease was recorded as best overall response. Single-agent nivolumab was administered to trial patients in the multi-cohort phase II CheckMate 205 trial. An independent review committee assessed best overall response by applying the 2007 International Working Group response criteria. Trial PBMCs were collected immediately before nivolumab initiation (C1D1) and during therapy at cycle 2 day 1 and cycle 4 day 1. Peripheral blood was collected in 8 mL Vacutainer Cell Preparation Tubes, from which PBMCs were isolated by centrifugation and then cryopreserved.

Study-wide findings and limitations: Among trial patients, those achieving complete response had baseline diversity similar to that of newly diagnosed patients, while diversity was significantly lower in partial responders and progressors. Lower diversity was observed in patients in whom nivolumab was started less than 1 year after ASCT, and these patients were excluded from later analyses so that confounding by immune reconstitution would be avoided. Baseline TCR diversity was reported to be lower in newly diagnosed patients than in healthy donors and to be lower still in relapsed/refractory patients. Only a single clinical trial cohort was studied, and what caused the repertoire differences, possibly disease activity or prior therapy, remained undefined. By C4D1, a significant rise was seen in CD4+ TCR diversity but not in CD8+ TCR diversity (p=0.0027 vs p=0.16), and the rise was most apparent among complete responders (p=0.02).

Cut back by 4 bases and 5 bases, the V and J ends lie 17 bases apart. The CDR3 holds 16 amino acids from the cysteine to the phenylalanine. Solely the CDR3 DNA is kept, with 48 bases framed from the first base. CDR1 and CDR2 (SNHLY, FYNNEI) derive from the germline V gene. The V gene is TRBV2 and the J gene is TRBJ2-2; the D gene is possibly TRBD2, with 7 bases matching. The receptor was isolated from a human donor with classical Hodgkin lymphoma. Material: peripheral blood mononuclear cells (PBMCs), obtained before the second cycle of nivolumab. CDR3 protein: CASSASVGGRTGELFF. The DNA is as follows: TGTGCCAGCAGTGCCTCCGTCGGGGGGCGGACCGGGGAGCTGTTTTTT.